These 11 T cell receptor beta chains were all obtained from the same sample, sequenced in a study of shared clonotypes between healthy human individuals. Sequencing used immunoSEQ multiplex PCR; TCRdb keeps in-frame clones, though not all of them. Of a few million clones in the sample, approximately 95% are singletons; the top ten hold around 0.4%. Sequenced: naive CD4+ T cells from PBMCs. Stated subset: CD45RA+ positively selected. The receptors were gathered from a man younger than 30 in good health. Some clones in this sample may be carry-over from other donors' samples.

This clone was seen just once. This chain links TRBV7-2 with TRBJ2-1; a possible D gene is TRBD2 (6 bases). There are 14 residues in the CDR3. Trimming pared 0 bases from V and 15 bases from J, leaving 18 bases between. The germline CDR1 and CDR2 sequences are SGHTA and FQGNSA. The CDR3 nucleotides read TGTGCCAGCAGCTTAGCGCTGGGGGGAGAAGCCCGGTTCTTC. Protein product: CASSLALGGEARFF. Based on the CDR3 plus reference TRBV7-2 and TRBJ2-1, the full variable domain is GAGVSQSPSNKVTEKGKDVELRCDPISGHTALYWYRQSLGQGLEFLIYFQGNSAPDKSGLPSDRFSAERTGGSVSTLTIQRTQQEDSAVYLCASSLALGGEARFFGPGTRLTVL.

The gene calls are TRBV11-2 and TRBJ2-3, with D possibly being TRBD2 (6 bases). Germline CDR1 and CDR2: SGHAT and FQNNGV. Trimming pared 3 bases from V and 1 base from J, leaving 11 bases between. The CDR3 extends over 15 amino acids. The CDR3 is CASSFLRGRTDTQYF. The CDR3 DNA sequence: TGTGCCAGCAGCTTCCTGCGGGGTCGCACAGATACGCAGTATTTT.

V usage is TRBV19 and J usage is TRBJ1-1; no definite D call. This CDR3 comprises 15 residues. Per germline, CDR1 LNHDA and CDR2 SQIVND (reference sequence). V gave up 10 bases and J gave up 1 base, with 19 bases separating them. Here the CDR3 reads CATQPIERPNTEAFF. In DNA, the CDR3 is TGTGCCACCCAGCCCATAGAGAGACCGAACACTGAAGCTTTCTTT. The whole variable domain, filled in from reference TRBV19 and TRBJ1-1, reads DGGITQSPKYLFRKEGQNVTLSCEQNLNHDAMYWYRQDPGQGLRLIYYSQIVNDFQKGDIAEGYSVSREKKESFPLTVTSAQKNPTAFYLCATQPIERPNTEAFFGQGTRLTVV.

The V gene is TRBV27, the J gene TRBJ1-1; 7 nucleotides match TRBD1. This CDR3 contains 12 residues. Trimming at V came to 8 bases and at J to 3 bases, leaving 3 bases not matched to a gene. The V gene's germline CDR1 is MNHEY and CDR2 SMNVEV (reference sequence). The CDR3 sequence: CASGTGDTEAFF. In DNA form, the CDR3 reads TGTGCCAGCGGAACAGGGGACACTGAAGCTTTCTTT.

The CDR3 region is CASSPLAGGLTGELFF. CDR3 in DNA: TGTGCCAGCAGCCCTCTAGCGGGAGGACTCACCGGGGAGCTGTTTTTT. The chain combines TRBV5-4 with TRBJ2-2; TRBD2 agrees at 11 bases. This CDR3 has 16 amino acids. V dropped 4 bases and J dropped 4; count of bases not matched to a gene: 6. Germline V lookup: CDR1 SGHNT, CDR2 YYREEE (reference sequence).

The chain joins TRBV18 to TRBJ2-6; TRBD1 might be the D (6 bases). This CDR3 has 16 residues. Germline V gene lookup returns CDR1 KGHSH and CDR2 LQKENI. V was cut by 1 base and J by 1 base, with 8 bases left in between. The CDR3 DNA reads TGTGCCAGCTCACCACTGGACAGTTCTGGGGCCAACGTCCTGACTTTC. Amino acids: CASSPLDSSGANVLTF.

V is TRBV28 and J is TRBJ2-3; the match to TRBD2 covers 8 bases. Trimming took 4 bases from V and 1 from J; bases not matched to a gene: 7. Germline V gives CDR1 MDHEN, CDR2 SYDVKM. The CDR3 loop spans 16 amino acids. The CDR3 sequence: CASSSIAGRGTDTQYF. For the CDR3, the DNA is TGTGCCAGCAGTTCTATAGCGGGAAGGGGCACAGATACGCAGTATTTT.

This rearrangement joins TRBV2 to TRBJ2-2; D is perhaps TRBD1 (6 bases). The V end was cut by 7 bases, the J end by 4 bases, with 13 bases between. Germline lookup yields CDR1 SNHLY and CDR2 FYNNEI. This CDR3 has 14 residues. For the CDR3, the DNA is TGTGCCAGCAACCGTCGACAGGCCACCGGGGAGCTGTTTTTT. This translates into CASNRRQATGELFF.

The J gene is TRBJ2-3, the V gene TRBV5-1, with TRBD2 identical over 9 bases. The CDR3 contains 18 residues. CDR1 is SGHRS and CDR2 is YFSETQ in the germline V gene. Trimming at V came to 0 bases and at J to 0 bases, leaving 8 bases not matched to a gene. CDR3 nucleotide sequence: TGCGCCAGCAGCTTGGTAGCGGGAGAGGGGGTGAGCACAGATACGCAGTATTTT. As protein: CASSLVAGEGVSTDTQYF.

This chain joins TRBV5-1 and TRBJ2-2; 9 positions agree with TRBD2. The CDR3 runs 15 residues. V gave up 5 bases and J gave up 5 bases; unmatched junction bases: 7. Germline V gene data show CDR1 as SGHRS and CDR2 as YFSETQ. In DNA, the CDR3 is TGCGCCAGCAGATCTGCGGGAGGGTCAACCGGGGAGCTGTTTTTT. It codes for CASRSAGGSTGELFF.

The chain couples TRBV7-8 to TRBJ1-1; 8 bases align to TRBD1. The CDR3 runs 15 residues. Germline loops: CDR1 SGHVS, CDR2 FQNEAQ. Trimming took 4 bases from V and 9 from J; bases not matched to a gene: 13. CDR3: CASSSQGQGQAQAFF. The CDR3 coding sequence is TGTGCCAGCAGCTCCCAAGGACAGGGCCAAGCCCAAGCTTTCTTT.